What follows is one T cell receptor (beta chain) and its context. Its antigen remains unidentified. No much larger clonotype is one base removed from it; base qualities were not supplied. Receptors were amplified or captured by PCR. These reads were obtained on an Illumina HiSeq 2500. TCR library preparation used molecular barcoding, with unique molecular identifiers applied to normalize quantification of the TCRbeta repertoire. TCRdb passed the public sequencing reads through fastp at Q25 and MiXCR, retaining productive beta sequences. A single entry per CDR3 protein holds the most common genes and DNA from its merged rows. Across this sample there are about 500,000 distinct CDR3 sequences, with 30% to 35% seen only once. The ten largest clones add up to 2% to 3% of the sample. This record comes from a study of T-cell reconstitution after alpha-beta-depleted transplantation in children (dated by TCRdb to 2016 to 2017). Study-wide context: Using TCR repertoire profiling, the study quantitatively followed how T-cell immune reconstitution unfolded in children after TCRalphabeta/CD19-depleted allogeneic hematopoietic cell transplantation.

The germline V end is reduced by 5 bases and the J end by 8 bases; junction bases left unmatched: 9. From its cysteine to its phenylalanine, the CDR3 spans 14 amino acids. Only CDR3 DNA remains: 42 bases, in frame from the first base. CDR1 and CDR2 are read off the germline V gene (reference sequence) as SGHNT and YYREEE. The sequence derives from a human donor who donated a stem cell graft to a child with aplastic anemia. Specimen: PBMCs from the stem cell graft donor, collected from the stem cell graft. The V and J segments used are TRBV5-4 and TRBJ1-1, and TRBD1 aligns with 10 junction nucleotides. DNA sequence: TGTGCCAGCAGAACCGGGACAGGGGTTTCAGAAGCTTTCTTT. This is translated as CASRTGTGVSEAFF. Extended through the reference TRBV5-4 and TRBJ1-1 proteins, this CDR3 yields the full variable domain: ETGVTQSPTHLIKTRGQQVTLRCSSQSGHNTVSWYQQALGQGPQFIFQYYREEENGRGNFPPRFSGLQFPNYSSELNVNALELDDSALYLCASRTGTGVSEAFFGQGTRLTVV.